The 27 T cell receptor beta chains given below trace back to one sample, sequenced in a study of T cells in localized non-small cell lung cancer. Method: immunoSEQ multiplex PCR; TCRdb's copy keeps in-frame clones and lacks some. The sample consists of 25,000 to 30,000 clones, more than 75% of them appearing once. This specimen was peripheral blood, taken before any cancer treatment. The receptor source for this set is a female donor of 60 years or more with stage III squamous cell lung carcinoma.

J is TRBJ1-2 and V is TRBV11-2, with TRBD1 matching 7 bases. The junction had 11 bases not matched to a gene; V was cut back by 4 bases and J by 3 bases. Germline V CDR1 and CDR2: SGHAT, FQNNGV. The CDR3 consists of 16 residues. Here the CDR3 DNA reads TGTGCCAGCAGCTCGATACGACAGGGTGGAGACTATGGCTACACCTTC. It encodes CASSSIRQGGDYGYTF.

The chain employs TRBV19 and TRBJ2-1; D is unresolved. This CDR3 region has 16 residues. Trimming pared 3 bases from V and 6 bases from J, leaving 18 bases between. The germline CDR1 and CDR2 sequences are LNHDA and SQIVND (reference sequence). The CDR3 protein is CASSMSLRPDFNEQFF. The DNA for the CDR3 is TGTGCCAGTAGTATGTCCCTCCGCCCCGACTTCAATGAGCAGTTCTTC.

This rearrangement joins TRBV4-3 to TRBJ2-1; 10 bases map to TRBD2. Trimming took 0 bases from V and 6 from J; bases not matched to a gene: 5. Germline assignment: CDR1 LGHNA and CDR2 YSLEER. The CDR3 runs to 16 residues. The CDR3 nucleotides are TGCGCCAGCAGCCAAGAGTTCCTAGCGGGGGTCAATGAGCAGTTCTTC. Amino acids: CASSQEFLAGVNEQFF.

The chain employs TRBV7-2 and TRBJ2-7; 8 positions agree with TRBD1. The CDR3 loop spans 13 amino acids. With V trimmed by 5 bases and J by 3 bases, 3 bases remained unmatched. The germline V gene has CDR1 SGHTA and CDR2 FQGNSA. The CDR3 loop reads CASSRDRGYEQYF. In DNA form, the CDR3 reads TGTGCCAGCAGCAGAGACAGGGGCTACGAGCAGTACTTC.

The rearrangement joins TRBV27 to TRBJ2-7; a weak D match, TRBD1 (6 bases). V dropped 0 bases and J dropped 2 bases, with 23 bases sitting between them. The CDR3 has 19 amino acids. In germline, CDR1 is MNHEY, CDR2 SMNVEV (reference sequence). The CDR3 spells CASSLSARFEKQGAYEQYF. CDR3 nucleotides: TGTGCCAGCAGTTTATCCGCCCGGTTTGAGAAACAGGGAGCCTACGAGCAGTACTTC.

The chain recombines TRBV10-3 with TRBJ1-5, with 8 bases identical to TRBD1. Losses at the gene ends were 10 bases for V and 5 bases for J; bases not matched to a gene: 10. Germline CDR1 reads ENHRY; CDR2 reads SYGVKD. CDR3 length: 14 residues. Here the CDR3 reads CATGMDRDDQPQHF. The CDR3 coding sequence is TGTGCCACCGGTATGGACAGGGACGATCAGCCCCAGCATTTT.

The CDR3 sequence is CASSLVGQRNTIYF. The DNA for the CDR3 is TGTGCCAGCAGCTTGGTCGGACAAAGAAACACCATATATTTT. V gene TRBV5-4 combines with J gene TRBJ1-3; maybe TRBD1 (5 bases). The germline gives CDR1 SGHNT, CDR2 YYREEE (reference sequence). The CDR3 extends over 14 amino acids. Deletions cut 0 bases from V and 5 bases from J, with 9 bases between. Variable domain in full (rest from reference TRBV5-4 and TRBJ1-3): ETGVTQSPTHLIKTRGQQVTLRCSSQSGHNTVSWYQQALGQGPQFIFQYYREEENGRGNFPPRFSGLQFPNYSSELNVNALELDDSALYLCASSLVGQRNTIYFGEGSWLTVV.

The chain has TRBV7-5 and TRBJ2-7; the D segment call TRBD2 is taken from the table without a DNA check. TRBV7-5 is a pseudogene segment. The CDR3 is 15 amino acids. Here the CDR3 reads CARSLGDSAAYEQYF. CDR3 bases: TGTGCCAGAAGCTTAGGGGACTCAGCCGCCTACGAGCAGTACTTC.

The chain carries TRBV19 and TRBJ1-5; 8 nucleotides agree with TRBD1. With 5 bases clipped from V and 1 base from J, the junction kept 10 bases outside the gene matches. The germline V gene encodes CDR1 LNHDA and CDR2 SQIVND (reference sequence). This CDR3 spans 17 amino acids. CDR3 sequence: CASSHDRGGLSNQPQHF. In DNA, the CDR3 is TGTGCCAGTAGTCACGACAGGGGAGGCCTCAGCAATCAGCCCCAGCATTTT.

V gene TRBV7-2 combines with J gene TRBJ2-5; 9 positions agree with TRBD2. Germline V CDR1 and CDR2: SGHTA, FQGNSA. The CDR3 is 15 residues long. Losses at the gene ends were 1 base for V and 5 bases for J; bases not matched to a gene: 5. In DNA, the CDR3 is TGTGCCAGCAGCTTAGTAGCGGGGGTAAGGGAGACCCAGTACTTC. This encodes CASSLVAGVRETQYF.

The genes are TRBV4-3 and TRBJ1-2, with a possible D match to TRBD1 (5 bases). The CDR3 runs to 16 residues. Germline-derived CDR1 and CDR2 are LGHNA and YSLEER. The V and J ends lost 0 bases and 2 bases respectively, with 13 bases between them. The CDR3 spells CASSQELGDLNYGYTF. DNA for the CDR3: TGCGCCAGCAGCCAAGAATTGGGGGATTTGAACTATGGCTACACCTTC.

The genes are TRBV7-2 and TRBJ2-7, with 9 bases identical to TRBD2. This CDR3 spans 15 amino acids. CDR1 and CDR2 from the germline V gene are SGHTA and FQGNSA. Trimming cost V 3 bases and J 4 bases; bases outside gene matches: 7. The CDR3 here is CASSLAAGGHYEQYF. The CDR3 bases are TGTGCCAGCAGCTTGGCAGCGGGGGGTCATTACGAGCAGTACTTC.

The V gene is TRBV30, the J gene TRBJ1-3; TRBD1 might be the D (5 bases). Germline V gives CDR1 GTSNPN, CDR2 SVGIG (reference sequence). The V gene lost 5 bases and the J gene lost 0 bases, with 8 bases spanning the gap. The CDR3 is 13 amino acids. The CDR3 bases are TGTGCCTGGCTGGGGGGCTCTGGAAACACCATATATTTT. Its translation is CAWLGGSGNTIYF.

The rearrangement links TRBV29-1 to TRBJ2-7, with D perhaps TRBD1 (6 bases). This CDR3 contains 14 residues. The V end was cut by 4 bases, the J end by 4 bases, with 17 bases between. Germline V lookup: CDR1 SQVTM, CDR2 ANQGSEA. The CDR3 nucleotides are TGCAGCGTTGTCCCGGGACAAATGTGGTACGAGCAGTACTTC. It specifies CSVVPGQMWYEQYF.

The chain combines TRBV4-2 with TRBJ2-7; TRBD2 is a possible D gene (7 bases). Trimming shortened V by 1 base and J by 4 bases, and 11 bases separated the two germline ends. The germline V gene encodes CDR1 LGHNA and CDR2 YNFKEQ. This CDR3 comprises 14 residues. CDR3 coding DNA: TGTGCCAGCAGCCAAGTAGGGGGGGCATACGAGCAGTACTTC. It translates to CASSQVGGAYEQYF.

The chain uses TRBV10-3 and TRBJ2-3; 7 bases line up with TRBD2. V shed 4 bases and J 3 bases; nucleotides not matched to a gene: 7. CDR1 ENHRY and CDR2 SYGVKD come from the germline V gene. The CDR3 runs 15 residues. The CDR3 coding sequence is TGTGCCATCAGTGTCGGCGGGAGCTTGACAGATACGCAGTATTTT. Its protein product is CAISVGGSLTDTQYF.

The V call is TRBV27, the J call TRBJ2-3; 8 bases line up with TRBD1. Germline V gives CDR1 MNHEY, CDR2 SMNVEV (reference sequence). This CDR3 comprises 16 residues. The V gene end was trimmed by 7 bases and the J gene end by 3 bases; junction bases not matched to a gene: 12. The CDR3 region is CASTSLWTGQTDTQYF. CDR3 in DNA: TGTGCCAGCACCTCCCTATGGACAGGGCAAACAGATACGCAGTATTTT.

The chain combines TRBV7-2 with TRBJ2-5; unclear D gene. Germline CDR1 is SGHTA and CDR2 is FQGNSA. V lost 2 bases and J lost 4, with 11 bases in between. There are 14 residues in the CDR3. The CDR3 nucleotides read TGTGCCAGCAGCTTATCTGGCGCACGAGAGACCCAGTACTTC. It codes for CASSLSGARETQYF.

The chain carries TRBV7-9 and TRBJ1-1; tentatively, D is TRBD1 (5 bases). Germline values: CDR1 SEHNR, CDR2 FQNEAQ (reference sequence). The CDR3 contains 12 residues. Trimming left V 3 bases short and J 10 bases short, with 12 bases between. The CDR3 loop is CASSFEGRGAFF. The DNA of the CDR3 is TGTGCCAGCAGCTTCGAGGGGAGAGGAGCTTTCTTT.

This chain joins TRBV6-1 and TRBJ2-7; 9 nucleotides agree with TRBD1. V lost 9 bases and J lost 1; bases outside the gene matches: 1. CDR1 is MNHNS, CDR2 SASEGT, per germline. The CDR3 contains 12 residues. Written as DNA, the CDR3 is TGTGCCAGTGGGACAGGGTCCTACGAGCAGTACTTC. Protein sequence: CASGTGSYEQYF.

This clone was seen a single time. The chain combines TRBV18 with TRBJ2-5, with D unclear. From germline, CDR1 is KGHSH and CDR2 LQKENI. Trimming pared 2 bases from V and 2 bases from J, leaving 6 bases between. This CDR3 spans 13 amino acids. The CDR3 bases are TGTGCCAGCTCACCATACTGGCAAGAGACCCAGTACTTC. Translation gives CASSPYWQETQYF.

This chain uses TRBV18 with TRBJ1-1; D not certain. Germline CDR1 KGHSH, CDR2 LQKENI. Trimming cost V 4 bases and J 6 bases, with 15 bases left between them. The CDR3 has 14 amino acids. The CDR3 loop reads CASSQEFSAAEAFF. The CDR3, as DNA: TGTGCCAGCTCACAGGAATTTTCGGCGGCTGAAGCTTTCTTT.

The rearrangement uses TRBV18 and TRBJ1-2, with 7 positions matching TRBD1. J gave up 4 bases and V 2 bases, and 4 bases lay outside the gene matches. Germline CDR1 reads KGHSH; CDR2 reads LQKENI. The CDR3 spans 14 residues. CDR3 amino acids: CASSPAQGVYGYTF. The CDR3 nucleotides read TGTGCCAGCTCACCAGCCCAGGGGGTCTATGGCTACACCTTC.

The chain combines TRBV7-2 with TRBJ2-7; 8 bases fit TRBD1. CDR3 length: 16 residues. The trim removed 5 bases at V and 2 bases at J, leaving 11 bases unmatched. Germline V gene lookup returns CDR1 SGHTA and CDR2 FQGNSA. CDR3 bases: TGTGCCAGCAGCCCTAGGGGGGACAGGTCCCCCTACGAGCAGTACTTC. Translating gives CASSPRGDRSPYEQYF.

This clone was detected once. CDR3 sequence (DNA): TGTGCCAGTAGGAGGAGGGAGCGCTCCTACAATGAGCAGTTCTTC. Amino acids: CASRRRERSYNEQFF. This sequence joins TRBV19 and TRBJ2-1; D may be TRBD2 (6 bases). Germline CDR1 and CDR2: LNHDA and SQIVND (reference sequence). The CDR3 spans 15 residues. With 6 bases removed from V and 0 bases from J, the gap between germline ends came to 12 bases. The whole variable domain, remainder taken from reference TRBV19 and TRBJ2-1, is DGGITQSPKYLFRKEGQNVTLSCEQNLNHDAMYWYRQDPGQGLRLIYYSQIVNDFQKGDIAEGYSVSREKKESFPLTVTSAQKNPTAFYLCASRRRERSYNEQFFGPGTRLTVL.

The chain is built from TRBV6-5 and TRBJ2-7; 8 nucleotides agree with TRBD1. Germline V CDR1 and CDR2: MNHEY, SVGAGI. V lost 6 bases and J lost 2; bases outside the gene matches: 6. This CDR3 is 14 amino acids long. The CDR3 DNA reads as TGTGCCAGCAGACTCGGACAGGGAGCCTACGAGCAGTACTTC. It is translated as CASRLGQGAYEQYF.

This clone was recorded only once. The chain employs TRBV7-2 and TRBJ1-2; 10 positions agree with TRBD1. This CDR3 contains 19 residues. The germline gives CDR1 SGHTA, CDR2 FQGNSA. V dropped 0 bases and J dropped 0; count of bases not matched to a gene: 10. Here the CDR3 reads CASSLAPPPGTGANYGYTF. CDR3 in DNA: TGTGCCAGCAGCTTAGCGCCCCCCCCAGGGACAGGGGCTAACTATGGCTACACCTTC. Full variable domain (rest looked up from reference TRBV7-2 and TRBJ1-2): GAGVSQSPSNKVTEKGKDVELRCDPISGHTALYWYRQSLGQGLEFLIYFQGNSAPDKSGLPSDRFSAERTGGSVSTLTIQRTQQEDSAVYLCASSLAPPPGTGANYGYTFGSGTRLTVV.